This TCR beta chain was recorded in a study of control samples from healthy donors and cancer patients. Libraries were prepared by immunoSEQ multiplex PCR; TCRdb keeps only in-frame clonotypes and omits some of them. Of around 250,000 clones listed, roughly 80% were seen once; the top ten hold about an eighth. CDR3 length: 16 amino acids. V lost 4 bases to trimming and J lost 5 bases; unmatched junction nucleotides: 13. From germline, CDR1 is LNHDA and CDR2 SQIVND (reference sequence). The material sequenced was PBMCs. The chain employs TRBV19 and TRBJ2-5, with TRBD1 matching over 7 bases. The TCR sequence derives from a woman in her sixties with lung cancer. The CDR3 DNA follows: TGTGCCAGTAGTACAGATTGGAACAGGGGTCGGGAGACCCAGTACTTC. Amino acid sequence: CASSTDWNRGRETQYF.